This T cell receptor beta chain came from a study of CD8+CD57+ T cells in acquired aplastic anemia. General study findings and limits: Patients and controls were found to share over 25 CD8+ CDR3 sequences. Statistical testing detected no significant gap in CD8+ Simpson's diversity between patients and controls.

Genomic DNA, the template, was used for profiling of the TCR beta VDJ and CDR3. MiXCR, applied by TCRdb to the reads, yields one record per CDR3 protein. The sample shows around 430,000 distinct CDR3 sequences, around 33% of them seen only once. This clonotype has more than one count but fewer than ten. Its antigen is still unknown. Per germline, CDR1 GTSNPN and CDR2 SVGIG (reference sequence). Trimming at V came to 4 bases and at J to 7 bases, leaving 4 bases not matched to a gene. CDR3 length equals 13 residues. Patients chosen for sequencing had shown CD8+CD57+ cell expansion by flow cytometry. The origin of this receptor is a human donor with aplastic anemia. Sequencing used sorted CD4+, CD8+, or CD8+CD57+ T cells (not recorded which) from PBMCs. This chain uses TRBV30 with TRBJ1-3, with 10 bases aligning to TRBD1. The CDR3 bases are TGTGCCTGGAATGGGGGACAGGGGAACACCATATATTTT. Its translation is CAWNGGQGNTIYF.